The TCR beta chain under discussion was sequenced for a study of T cell repertoires in cytomegalovirus infection. Points on this clonotype: Its antigen remains unknown.

The CDR3 length is 12 residues. Germline-derived CDR1 and CDR2 are SGHNT and YYREEE (reference sequence). V was pared by 5 bases and J by 6 bases, with 10 bases between. Via MiXCR, TCRdb re-called the reads, giving one row per CDR3 protein. The sample includes about 60,000 distinct CDR3 sequences, roughly 34% of them seen just once. Source material: PBMCs, sequenced either directly or after in vitro stimulation (not recorded which). The TCR sequence derives from a human donor in good health (CMV status not recorded). Some clones in this sample may be carry-over from other donors' samples. The chain is built from TRBV5-4 and TRBJ2-3; D perhaps matches TRBD2 (7 bases). In DNA, the CDR3 is TGTGCCAGCAGTTGGGGGGGCGATACGCAGTATTTT. This codes for CASSWGGDTQYF.